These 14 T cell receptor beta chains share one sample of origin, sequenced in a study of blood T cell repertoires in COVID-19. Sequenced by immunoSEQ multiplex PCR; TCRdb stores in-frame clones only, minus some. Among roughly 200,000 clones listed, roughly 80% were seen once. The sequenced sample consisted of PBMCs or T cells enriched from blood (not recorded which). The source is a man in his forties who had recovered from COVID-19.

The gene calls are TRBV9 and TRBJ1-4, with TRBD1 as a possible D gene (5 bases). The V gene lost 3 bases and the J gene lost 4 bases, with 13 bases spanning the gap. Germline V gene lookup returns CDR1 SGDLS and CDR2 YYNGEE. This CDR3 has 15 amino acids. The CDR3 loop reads CASSGGGDGNEKLFF. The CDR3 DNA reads TGTGCCAGCAGCGGTGGGGGGGATGGTAATGAAAAACTGTTTTTT.

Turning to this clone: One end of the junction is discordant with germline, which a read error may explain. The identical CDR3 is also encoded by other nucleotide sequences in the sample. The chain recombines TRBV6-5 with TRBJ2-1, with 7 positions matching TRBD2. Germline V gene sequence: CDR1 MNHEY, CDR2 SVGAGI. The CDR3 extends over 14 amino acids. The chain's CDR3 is CASHGGSGHNEQFF. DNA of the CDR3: TGCGCCAGCCACGGCGGGAGTGGCCACAATGAGCAGTTCTTC.

The CDR3 region is CATSELSLSGRETQYF. CDR3 in DNA: TGTGCCACCAGCGAACTGTCTCTTAGCGGGAGAGAGACCCAGTACTTC. This chain uses TRBV15 with TRBJ2-5, with 9 bases fitting TRBD2. Germline trimming cut 5 bases from V and 4 bases from J; bases unmatched to any gene: 11. Germline CDR1 LNHNV, CDR2 YYDKDF (reference sequence). The CDR3 length is 16 residues.

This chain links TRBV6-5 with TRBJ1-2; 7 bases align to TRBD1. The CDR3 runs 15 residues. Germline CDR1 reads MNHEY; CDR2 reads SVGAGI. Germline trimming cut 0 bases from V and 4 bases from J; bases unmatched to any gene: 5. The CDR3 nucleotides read TGTGCCAGCAGTTACTCGGCAGGGGGAGGCTATGGCTACACCTTC. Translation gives CASSYSAGGGYGYTF.

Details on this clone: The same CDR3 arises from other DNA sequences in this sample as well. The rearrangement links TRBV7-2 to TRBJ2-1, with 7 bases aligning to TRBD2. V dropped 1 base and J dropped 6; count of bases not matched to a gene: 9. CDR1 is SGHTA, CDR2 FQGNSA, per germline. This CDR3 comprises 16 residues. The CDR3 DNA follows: TGTGCCAGCAGCTTAGTGGCTAGCGGATCGGGCAATGAGCAGTTCTTC. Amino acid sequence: CASSLVASGSGNEQFF.

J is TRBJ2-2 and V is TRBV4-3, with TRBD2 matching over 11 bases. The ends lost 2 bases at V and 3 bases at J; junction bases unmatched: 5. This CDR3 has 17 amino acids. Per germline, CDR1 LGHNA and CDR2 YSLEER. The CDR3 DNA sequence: TGCGCCAGCAGCCAACATAGCGGGAGGGCCTACACCGGGGAGCTGTTTTTT. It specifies CASSQHSGRAYTGELFF.

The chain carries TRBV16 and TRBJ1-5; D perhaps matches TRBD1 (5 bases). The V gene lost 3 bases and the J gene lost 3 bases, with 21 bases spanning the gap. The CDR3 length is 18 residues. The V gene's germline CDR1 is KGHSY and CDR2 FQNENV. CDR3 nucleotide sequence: TGTGCCAGCAGCCACCCCGGGAGGGGTTACGTGGACAATCAGCCCCAGCATTTT. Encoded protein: CASSHPGRGYVDNQPQHF.

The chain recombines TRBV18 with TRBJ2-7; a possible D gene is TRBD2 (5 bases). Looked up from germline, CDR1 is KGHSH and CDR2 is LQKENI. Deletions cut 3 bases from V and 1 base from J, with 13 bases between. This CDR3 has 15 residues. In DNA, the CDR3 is TGTGCCAGCTCACCTCGAGCGGATGGGTCCTACGAGCAGTACGTC. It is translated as CASSPRADGSYEQYV.

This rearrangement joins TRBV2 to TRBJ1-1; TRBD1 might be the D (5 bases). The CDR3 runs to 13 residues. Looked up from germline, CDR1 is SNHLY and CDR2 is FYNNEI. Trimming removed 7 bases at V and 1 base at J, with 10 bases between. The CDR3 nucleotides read TGTGCCAGCATAGGGGATAAGAACACTGAAGCTTTCTTT. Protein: CASIGDKNTEAFF. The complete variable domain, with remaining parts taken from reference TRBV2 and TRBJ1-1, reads EPEVTQTPSHQVTQMGQEVILRCVPISNHLYFYWYRQILGQKVEFLVSFYNNEISEKSEIFDDQFSVERPDGSNFTLKIRSTKLEDSAMYFCASIGDKNTEAFFGQGTRLTVV.

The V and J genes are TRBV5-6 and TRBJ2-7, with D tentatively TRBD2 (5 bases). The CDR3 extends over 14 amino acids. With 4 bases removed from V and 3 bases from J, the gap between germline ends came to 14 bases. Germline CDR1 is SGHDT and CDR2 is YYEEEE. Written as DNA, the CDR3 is TGTGCCAGCAGCCCGGGAAGGCAGGTCTACGAGCAGTACTTC. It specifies CASSPGRQVYEQYF.

In DNA, the CDR3 is TGCGCCAGCAGCCATCAGACCCAGGGGATTCAGCCCCAGCATTTT. Amino acid sequence: CASSHQTQGIQPQHF. The chain combines TRBV4-1 with TRBJ1-5; possible D gene TRBD1, 6 bases. V lost 3 bases and J lost 6, with 15 bases in between. The CDR3 has 15 residues. From germline, CDR1 is MGHRA and CDR2 YSYEKL.

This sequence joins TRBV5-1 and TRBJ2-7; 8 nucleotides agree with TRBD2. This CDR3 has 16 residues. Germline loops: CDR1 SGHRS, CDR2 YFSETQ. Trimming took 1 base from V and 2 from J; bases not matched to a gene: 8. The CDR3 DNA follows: TGCGCCAGCAGCTTGAACCCGGGGGGGCACGCCTACGAGCAGTACTTC. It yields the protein CASSLNPGGHAYEQYF.

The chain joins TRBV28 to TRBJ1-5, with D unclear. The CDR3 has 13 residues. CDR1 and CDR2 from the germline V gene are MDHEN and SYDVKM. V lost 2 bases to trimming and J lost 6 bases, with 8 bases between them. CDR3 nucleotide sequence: TGTGCCAGCAGTTTACCCTACCGTCAGCCCCAGCATTTT. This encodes CASSLPYRQPQHF.

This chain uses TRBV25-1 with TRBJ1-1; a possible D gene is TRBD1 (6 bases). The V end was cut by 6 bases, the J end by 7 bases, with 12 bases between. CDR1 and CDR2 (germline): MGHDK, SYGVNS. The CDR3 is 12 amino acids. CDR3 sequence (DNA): TGTGCCAGCAGCCTGGACAGAGGTGAAGCTTTCTTT. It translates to CASSLDRGEAFF.